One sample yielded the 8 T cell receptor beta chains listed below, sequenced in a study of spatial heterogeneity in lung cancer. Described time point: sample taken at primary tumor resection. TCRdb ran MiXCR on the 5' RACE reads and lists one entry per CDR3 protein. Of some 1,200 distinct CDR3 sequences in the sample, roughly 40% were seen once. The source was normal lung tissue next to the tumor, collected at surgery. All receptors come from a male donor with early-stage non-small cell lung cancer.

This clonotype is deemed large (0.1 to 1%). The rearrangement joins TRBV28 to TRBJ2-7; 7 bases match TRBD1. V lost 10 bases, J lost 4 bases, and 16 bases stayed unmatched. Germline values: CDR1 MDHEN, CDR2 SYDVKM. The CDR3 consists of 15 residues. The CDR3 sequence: CATHWARDSPYEQYF. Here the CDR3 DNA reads TGTGCCACCCACTGGGCCCGGGACAGCCCATACGAGCAGTACTTC.

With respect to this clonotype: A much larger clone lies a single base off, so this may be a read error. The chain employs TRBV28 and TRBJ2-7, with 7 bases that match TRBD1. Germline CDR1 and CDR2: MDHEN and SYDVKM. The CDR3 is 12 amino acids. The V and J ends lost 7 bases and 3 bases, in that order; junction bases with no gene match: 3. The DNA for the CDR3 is TGTGCCAGCAAAGGGGACAGCTACGAGCAGTACTTC. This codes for CASKGDSYEQYF.

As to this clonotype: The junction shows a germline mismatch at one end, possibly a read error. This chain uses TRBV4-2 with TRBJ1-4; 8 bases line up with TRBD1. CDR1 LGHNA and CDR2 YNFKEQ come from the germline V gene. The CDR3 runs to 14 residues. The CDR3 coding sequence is TGTGCCAGCAACCAAGATCGGACAGGGCAAAAACTGTTTTTT. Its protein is CASNQDRTGQKLFF.

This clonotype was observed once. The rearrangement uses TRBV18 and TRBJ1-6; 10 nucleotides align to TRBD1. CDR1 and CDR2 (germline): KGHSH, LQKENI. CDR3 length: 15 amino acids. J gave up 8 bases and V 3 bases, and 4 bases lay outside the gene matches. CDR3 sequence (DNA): TGTGCCAGCTCACCTACCGGGACAGGGGATTCACCCCTCCACTTT. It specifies CASSPTGTGDSPLHF.

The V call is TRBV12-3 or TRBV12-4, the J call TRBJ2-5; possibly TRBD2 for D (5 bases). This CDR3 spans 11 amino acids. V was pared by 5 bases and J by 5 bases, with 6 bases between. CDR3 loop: CASSGGETQYF. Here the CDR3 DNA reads TGTGCCAGCAGTGGCGGGGAGACCCAGTACTTC.

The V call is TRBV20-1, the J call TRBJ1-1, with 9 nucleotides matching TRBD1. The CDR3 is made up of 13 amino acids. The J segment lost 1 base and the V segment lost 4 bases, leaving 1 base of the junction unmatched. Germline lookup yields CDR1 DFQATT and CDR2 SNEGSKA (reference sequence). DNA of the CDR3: TGCAGTGCTATGGACAGGGGGAACACTGAAGCTTTCTTT. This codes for CSAMDRGNTEAFF.

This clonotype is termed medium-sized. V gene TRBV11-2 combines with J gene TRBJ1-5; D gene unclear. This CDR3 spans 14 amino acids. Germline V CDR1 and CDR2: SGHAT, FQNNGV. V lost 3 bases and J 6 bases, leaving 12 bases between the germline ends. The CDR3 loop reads CASSLEGLSQPQHF. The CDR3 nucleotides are TGTGCCAGCAGCTTGGAGGGCTTAAGTCAGCCCCAGCATTTT.

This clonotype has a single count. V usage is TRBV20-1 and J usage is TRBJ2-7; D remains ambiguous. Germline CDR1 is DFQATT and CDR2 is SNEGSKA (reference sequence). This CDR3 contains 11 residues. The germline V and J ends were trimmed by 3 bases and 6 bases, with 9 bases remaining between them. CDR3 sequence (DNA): TGCAGTGCTAGTACATTAGGCGAGCAGTACTTC. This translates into CSASTLGEQYF.